Detailed here is one T cell receptor (beta chain). Sequenced by immunoSEQ multiplex PCR; TCRdb stores in-frame clones only, minus some. The data show around 150,000 clones, 60% to 85% seen once. The data were obtained in a study of blood T cell repertoires in COVID-19. Trimming stripped 3 bases from V and 6 bases from J, with 18 bases between. The V gene's germline CDR1 is DFQATT and CDR2 SNEGSKA (reference sequence). This CDR3 contains 14 residues. The sample consisted of peripheral blood. This sequence originates from a woman older than 75 with active or convalescent COVID-19. This chain uses TRBV20-1 with TRBJ2-7; D gene uncertain. The CDR3 sequence is CSASLLTVDSEQYF. CDR3 in DNA: TGCAGTGCTAGTCTCTTAACTGTAGATTCCGAGCAGTACTTC.